This T cell receptor beta chain was sequenced for a study of blood T cell repertoires in COVID-19. In the study overall: Sites in the United States, Italy and Spain provided acute and convalescent COVID-19 samples.

Trimming pared 9 bases from V and 0 bases from J, leaving 9 bases between. The CDR3 consists of 12 residues. From germline, CDR1 is SNHLY and CDR2 FYNNEI. Original analysis: Amplification of reference gene primers provided the estimated nucleated cell counts. TCRdb's table, derived via immunoSEQ multiplex PCR, lists solely in-frame clones and lacks some. V and J calls and clone size follow that table, whereas D and trimming were derived from the DNA. The repertoire has around 250,000 clones, 83% of them found once; the top ten carry under 5.5%. V usage is TRBV2 and J usage is TRBJ2-7; possible D gene TRBD1, 6 bases. The receptor was derived from a man in his 60s who had recovered from COVID-19. The material sequenced was peripheral blood. CDR3 amino acids: CARGDTSYEQYF. CDR3 in DNA: TGTGCCAGAGGGGACACCTCCTACGAGCAGTACTTC.